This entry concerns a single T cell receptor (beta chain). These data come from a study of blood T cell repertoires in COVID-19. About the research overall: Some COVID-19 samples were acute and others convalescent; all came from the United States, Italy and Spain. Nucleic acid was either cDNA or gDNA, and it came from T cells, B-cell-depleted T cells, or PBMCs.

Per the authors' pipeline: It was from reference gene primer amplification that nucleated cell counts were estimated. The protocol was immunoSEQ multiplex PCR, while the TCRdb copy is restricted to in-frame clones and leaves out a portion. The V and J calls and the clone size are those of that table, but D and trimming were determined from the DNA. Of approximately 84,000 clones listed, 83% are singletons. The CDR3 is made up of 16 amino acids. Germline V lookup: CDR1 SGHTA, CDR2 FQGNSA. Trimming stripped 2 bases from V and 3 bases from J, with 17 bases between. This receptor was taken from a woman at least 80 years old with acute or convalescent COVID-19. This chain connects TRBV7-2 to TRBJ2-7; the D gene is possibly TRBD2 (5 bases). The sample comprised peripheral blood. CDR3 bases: TGTGCCAGCAGCTTAAACTCTGTGGGTGGGAGCTACGAGCAGTACTTC. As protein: CASSLNSVGGSYEQYF.